The 15 T cell receptor beta chains below all came from one sample that was sequenced in a study of shared clonotypes between healthy human individuals. Profiling relied on immunoSEQ multiplex PCR, and the TCRdb table lists in-frame clones only, not all of them. Of roughly 2.5 million clones listed, 85% to 95% are singletons. The sequenced sample was naive CD4+ T cells sorted from blood. Subset described: CD45RA+ positively selected. Receptor source: a man younger than 35 in good health.

The chain joins TRBV5-1 to TRBJ1-1; 8 nucleotides agree with TRBD1. The V gene end was trimmed by 5 bases and the J gene end by 7 bases; junction bases not matched to a gene: 7. Germline V gene data show CDR1 as SGHRS and CDR2 as YFSETQ. The CDR3 has 13 residues. The CDR3 region is CASRAGGAGEAFF. CDR3 coding DNA: TGCGCCAGCAGAGCAGGGGGCGCGGGTGAAGCTTTCTTT. The full variable domain, its missing parts supplied by reference TRBV5-1 and TRBJ1-1, is KAGVTQTPRYLIKTRGQQVTLSCSPISGHRSVSWYQQTPGQGLQFLFEYFSETQRNKGNFPGRFSGRQFSNSRSEMNVSTLELGDSALYLCASRAGGAGEAFFGQGTRLTVV.

The chain is built from TRBV19 and TRBJ1-4; D perhaps matches TRBD1 (6 bases). Trimming pared 1 base from V and 5 bases from J, leaving 14 bases between. The CDR3 runs to 16 residues. CDR1 is LNHDA, CDR2 SQIVND, per germline (reference sequence). CDR3 in DNA: TGTGCCAGTAGTATAGTTACGGGAGGGGGAAATGAAAAACTGTTTTTT. Its protein is CASSIVTGGGNEKLFF.

On this clone: Other DNA sequences from this sample encode an identical CDR3 as well. The V call is TRBV20-1, the J call TRBJ1-1; D uncertain. Trimming shortened V by 6 bases and J by 4 bases, and 9 bases separated the two germline ends. The CDR3 runs 11 residues. The germline V gene encodes CDR1 DFQATT and CDR2 SNEGSKA (reference sequence). CDR3 loop: CSAPSGTEAFF. The CDR3 coding sequence is TGCAGTGCCCCCAGCGGCACTGAAGCTTTCTTT.

This chain joins TRBV4-1 and TRBJ1-5; tentatively, D is TRBD1 (6 bases). The V end was cut by 3 bases, the J end by 6 bases, with 15 bases between. Per the germline V gene, CDR1 is MGHRA and CDR2 is YSYEKL. There are 15 residues in the CDR3. The CDR3 DNA sequence: TGCGCCAGCAGCCAGGGAGGGGGGTACAGTCAGCCCCAGCATTTT. It is translated as CASSQGGGYSQPQHF.

This chain uses TRBV7-9 with TRBJ1-2; unclear D gene. The CDR3 is 14 amino acids. CDR1 and CDR2 (germline): SEHNR, FQNEAQ (reference sequence). V was trimmed by 0 bases and J by 4 bases, leaving 9 bases between them. The CDR3 here is CASSLAAATYGYTF. The DNA of the CDR3 is TGTGCCAGCAGCTTAGCAGCTGCAACCTATGGCTACACCTTC.

The V gene is TRBV9, the J gene TRBJ2-1; 9 bases agree with TRBD2. The CDR3 has 16 amino acids. V gave up 0 bases and J gave up 3 bases; unmatched junction bases: 4. Germline CDR1 is SGDLS and CDR2 is YYNGEE. The CDR3 here is CASSVGDSGSYNEQFF. In nucleotides, the CDR3 is TGTGCCAGCAGCGTAGGTGATAGCGGGAGCTACAATGAGCAGTTCTTC.

The chain carries TRBV19 and TRBJ2-3; D is ambiguous. Germline V gene lookup returns CDR1 LNHDA and CDR2 SQIVND (reference sequence). Trimming left V 5 bases short and J 2 bases short, with 11 bases between. The CDR3 loop spans 14 amino acids. The CDR3 loop is CASSETVFTDTQYF. In nucleotides, the CDR3 is TGTGCCAGTAGTGAGACGGTTTTCACAGATACGCAGTATTTT.

The table lists this clone with a count of one. A read error may account for a junction end that differs from germline. The chain has TRBV6-1 and TRBJ1-2; maybe TRBD1 (5 bases). The CDR3 runs 14 residues. Looked up from germline, CDR1 is MNHNS and CDR2 is SASEGT. CDR3 nucleotide sequence: TGTGCCAGCAGGGAAGTCACAGGTTCCTGGGGCTACACCTTC. Its translation is CASREVTGSWGYTF.

The CDR3 sequence is CSVVADRRETQYF. The CDR3 DNA follows: TGCAGCGTTGTGGCCGACAGACGAGAGACCCAGTACTTC. The chain employs TRBV29-1 and TRBJ2-5, with a tentative D call TRBD1 (5 bases). Trimming pared 4 bases from V and 4 bases from J, leaving 13 bases between. Germline values: CDR1 SQVTM, CDR2 ANQGSEA. CDR3 length: 13 amino acids.

The chain has TRBV10-3 and TRBJ1-2; D possibly corresponds to TRBD1 (6 bases). This CDR3 contains 15 residues. The V gene's germline CDR1 is ENHRY and CDR2 SYGVKD. Trimming left V 4 bases short and J 7 bases short, with 19 bases between. CDR3 DNA: TGTGCCATCAGTGGACATGACAGGACGACTGGTGGCTACACCTTC. The encoded protein is CAISGHDRTTGGYTF.

This chain joins TRBV7-2 and TRBJ1-5; no clear D. Trimming removed 6 bases at V and 6 bases at J, with 15 bases between. The germline V gene encodes CDR1 SGHTA and CDR2 FQGNSA. The CDR3 is made up of 14 amino acids. This CDR3 is CASRLTMSGQPQHF. CDR3 bases: TGTGCCAGCAGACTAACAATGTCCGGTCAGCCCCAGCATTTT.

CDR3 nucleotides: TGCGCCAGCAGTGGGGCTAGCGGGAGTGGGGAGCAGTACTTC. It yields the protein CASSGASGSGEQYF. V usage is TRBV5-1 and J usage is TRBJ2-7; 10 nucleotides line up with TRBD2. V shed 5 bases and J 7 bases; nucleotides not matched to a gene: 9. Germline V gives CDR1 SGHRS, CDR2 YFSETQ. The CDR3 is 14 amino acids.

This clone was recorded once. The chain combines TRBV10-2 with TRBJ2-5; 8 nucleotides align to TRBD2. The germline CDR1 and CDR2 sequences are WSHSY and SAAADI. The CDR3 totals 15 residues. V was pared by 7 bases and J by 4 bases, with 11 bases of the junction left unmatched. CDR3 residues: CASKSSGGASETQYF. The CDR3, as DNA: TGCGCCAGCAAGTCTTCCGGGGGGGCCTCAGAGACCCAGTACTTC.

This clone was counted once. The chain joins TRBV9 to TRBJ2-1, with 16 bases aligning to TRBD2. The junction had 3 bases not matched to a gene; V was cut back by 3 bases and J by 9 bases. The CDR3 has 15 residues. CDR1 and CDR2 from the germline V gene are SGDLS and YYNGEE. This CDR3 is CASSGGLAGGSEQFF. The CDR3 bases are TGTGCCAGCAGCGGGGGACTAGCGGGAGGGTCTGAGCAGTTCTTC.

The chain carries TRBV19 and TRBJ1-6; 7 nucleotides align to TRBD1. CDR3 size: 14 residues. Germline trimming cut 9 bases from V and 7 bases from J; bases unmatched to any gene: 9. The V gene's germline CDR1 is LNHDA and CDR2 SQIVND (reference sequence). In DNA, the CDR3 is TGTGCCAGAGGGTTGGGACAGCTCAATTCACCCCTCCACTTT. As protein: CARGLGQLNSPLHF.